This T cell receptor (beta chain) is drawn from a study of control samples from healthy donors and cancer patients. Generated by immunoSEQ multiplex PCR, the TCRdb table keeps only in-frame clones and is missing some. The profile covers 100,000 to 150,000 clones, with over 75% appearing a single time and about 2.5% taken by the ten largest. This clone appeared a single time. This CDR3 spans 14 amino acids. V gave up 2 bases and J gave up 0 bases, with 8 bases separating them. The V gene's germline CDR1 is GTSNPN and CDR2 SVGIG (reference sequence). The chain is built from TRBV30 and TRBJ1-3; D is unresolved. The sequenced sample was blood. This TCR came from a man between 35 and 55 years old in good health. CDR3 sequence: CAWSLSYSGNTIYF. The CDR3, as DNA: TGTGCCTGGAGTTTGTCCTACTCTGGAAACACCATATATTTT.